The sequence of this T cell receptor beta chain was determined in a study of tumor and adjacent non-tumor tissue in lung cancer. The template was RNA from unsorted bulk tissue. This non-tumor lung sample came from over 3 cm beyond the tumor edge. The library came from three nested PCR rounds adapted from ARM-PCR protocols. TCRdb itself ran the multiplex PCR reads through MiXCR, one entry per CDR3 protein. Here the sample spans more than 75,000 distinct CDR3 sequences, roughly 78% being singletons. Remarks on this clonotype: One end of the junction varies from germline; a read error may be responsible.

This CDR3 has 13 amino acids. Germline V CDR1 and CDR2: SGHKS, YYEKEE (reference sequence). The chain links TRBV5-5 to TRBJ1-1; no firm D call. What was sequenced was distant non-tumor lung tissue. This TCR was recovered from a man aged 55 to 70 with small cell lung cancer. The CDR3 DNA follows: TGTGCCAGCAGTTTGGTGGGGATCACTGAAGATTTCTTT. The encoded protein is CASSLVGITEDFF. Using reference TRBV5-5 and TRBJ1-1 for the parts outside the CDR3, the full variable domain is DAGVTQSPTHLIKTRGQQVTLRCSPISGHKSVSWYQQVLGQGPQFIFQYYEKEERGRGNFPDRFSARQFPNYSSELNVNALLLGDSALYLCASSLVGITEDFFGQGTRLTVV.